Only a few counts were recorded for the clone carrying this T cell receptor beta chain. Its antigen is unidentified. The CDR3 is 14 amino acids. V was pared by 5 bases and J by 9 bases, with 17 bases between. Germline values: CDR1 LNHDA, CDR2 SQIVND (reference sequence). Arm-PCR of CDR3 regions and iRepertoire HTBI primers were the basis on which TCR beta libraries were built. Each CDR3 protein gets one entry after TCRdb re-called the multiplex PCR reads with MiXCR. The table has fewer than 400,000 distinct CDR3 sequences, 20% to 25% seen once. Time point specified: persistent/refractory GD, antithyroid drugs over 5 years with positive TRAb. The TCR library was prepared using RNA isolated from PBMCs. Graves' disease diagnoses used American Thyroid Association guidelines. The record originates from a study of regulatory T cells in long-lasting Graves disease. Findings of the study overall: Among the persistent patients, 2,500 to 3,500 public clonotypes were shared, more than the 950 to 1,000 shared among new patients. The researchers studied only peripheral blood, not thyroid tissue. Persistent disease showed a preference for TRBV28, TRBJ1-2 and TRBJ2-5.

The TCR originated in a female donor with Graves disease. V usage is TRBV19 and J usage is TRBJ1-5; D not resolved. The sample here was peripheral blood mononuclear cells (PBMCs), taken when the disease was refractory, from a patient treated with antithyroid drugs. The CDR3 region is CASSVLAEEGPQHF. CDR3 in DNA: TGTGCCAGTAGTGTTCTGGCAGAGGAAGGGCCCCAGCATTTT.